Presented here are 11 T cell receptor beta chains from one specimen sequenced in a study of Ad26.COV2.S vaccination and SARS-CoV-2 variants. Produced via immunoSEQ multiplex PCR; TCRdb's table is partial and in-frame only. Of about 400,000 clones in the sample, more than 85% were seen once. The treatment denotes: some 20 received Ad26.COV2.S at low or high dose, single or two shots; about 5 received placebo; per-sample allocation not given. Sample collection was performed on day 63 after the first vaccine or placebo injection. The sample here was peripheral blood, taken in a trial of Ad26.COV2.S vaccine versus placebo. The receptors originated from a person aged 18 to 59 who received the Ad26.COV2.S COVID-19 vaccine or a placebo.

The rearrangement links TRBV4-3 to TRBJ1-1, with 7 positions matching TRBD1. The germline CDR1 and CDR2 sequences are LGHNA and YSLEER. The CDR3 has 16 amino acids. Trimming cost V 1 base and J 2 bases; bases outside gene matches: 7. In nucleotides, the CDR3 is TGCGCCAGCAGCCAAGCCCCGGGACAGACAAACACTGAAGCTTTCTTT. It specifies CASSQAPGQTNTEAFF.

The chain couples TRBV7-6 to TRBJ1-1, with 8 bases matching TRBD1. Germline CDR1 and CDR2: SGHVS and FNYEAQ. This CDR3 is 15 amino acids long. After removal of 5 bases from V and 0 bases from J, the junction contained 5 bases not matched to a gene. For the CDR3, the DNA is TGTGCCAGCAGCAACCGGACAGGGTTGAACACTGAAGCTTTCTTT. Its translation: CASSNRTGLNTEAFF.

The chain links TRBV12-3 or TRBV12-4 to TRBJ1-1; D is ambiguous. The CDR3 is 12 amino acids. V was clipped by 6 bases and J by 1 base, with 6 bases between them. In DNA form, the CDR3 reads TGTGCCAGCAGGGGTACGAACACTGAAGCTTTCTTT. This translates into CASRGTNTEAFF.

This clone was seen once. V usage is TRBV2 and J usage is TRBJ2-2; 8 bases line up with TRBD2. The CDR3 extends over 16 amino acids. J gave up 4 bases and V 7 bases, and 11 bases lay outside the gene matches. Per the germline V gene, CDR1 is SNHLY and CDR2 is FYNNEI. CDR3: CASTGERLAFTGELFF. The CDR3 DNA reads TGTGCCAGCACGGGCGAACGACTAGCGTTCACCGGGGAGCTGTTTTTT.

The genes are TRBV15 and TRBJ1-2; 7 bases fit TRBD1. The CDR3 contains 14 residues. The V segment lost 0 bases and the J segment 7 bases; nucleotides outside the gene matches: 5. Germline CDR1 and CDR2: LNHNV and YYDKDF (reference sequence). The CDR3 sequence: CATSRDQQGVGYTF. CDR3 bases: TGTGCCACCAGCAGAGATCAGCAGGGGGTTGGCTACACCTTC.

The sample holds one count of this clone. The V and J genes are TRBV7-9 and TRBJ2-3; TRBD2 might be the D (6 bases). Per the germline V gene, CDR1 is SEHNR and CDR2 is FQNEAQ (reference sequence). V dropped 4 bases and J dropped 1 base, with 12 bases sitting between them. This CDR3 has 15 residues. In DNA, the CDR3 is TGTGCCAGCAGCTCCGGAGGGGAGGGCACAGATACGCAGTATTTT. Amino acid sequence: CASSSGGEGTDTQYF. Full variable domain (rest looked up from reference TRBV7-9 and TRBJ2-3): DTGVSQNPRHKITKRGQNVTFRCDPISEHNRLYWYRQTLGQGPEFLTYFQNEAQLEKSRLLSDRFSAERPKGSFSTLEIQRTEQGDSAMYLCASSSGGEGTDTQYFGPGTRLTVL.

The CDR3 region has the DNA TGCGCCAGCAGCCACCGGACAGGGGGCAACACCGGGGAGCTGTTTTTT. This gives the protein CASSHRTGGNTGELFF. V and J are TRBV4-3 and TRBJ2-2; TRBD1 agrees at 11 bases. The CDR3 totals 16 residues. Trimming removed 3 bases from V and 2 bases from J; junction bases left unmatched: 2. Germline CDR1 and CDR2: LGHNA and YSLEER.

This clone was observed a handful of times. The rearrangement joins TRBV6-2 or TRBV6-3 to TRBJ1-5, with a weak D call TRBD1 (5 bases). The CDR3 is 18 residues long. Germline CDR1 MNHEY, CDR2 SVGEGT. V was clipped by 2 bases and J by 5 bases, with 22 bases between them. The CDR3 coding sequence is TGTGCCAGCAGTTACCGCGGGACGGTTATCCTCCCTTATCAGCCCCAGCATTTT. Its translation is CASSYRGTVILPYQPQHF.

To note about this clone: A junction end diverges from the germline sequence, so it may reflect a read error. The chain uses TRBV11-2 and TRBJ2-2; tentatively, D is TRBD1 (6 bases). The CDR3 consists of 14 residues. Germline V CDR1 and CDR2: SGHAT, FQNNGV. The CDR3 DNA reads as TGTGCCAGCAGCGTAGACAGGCAAACCGGGGAGCTGTTTTTT. The encoded protein is CASSVDRQTGELFF.

This clone has only one observation. Additional DNA sequences in this sample encode the identical CDR3. The chain employs TRBV5-1 and TRBJ2-1; D is perhaps TRBD1 (6 bases). The CDR3 is 14 residues long. V shed 4 bases and J shed 3 bases, with 11 bases lying between them. CDR1 SGHRS and CDR2 YFSETQ come from the germline V gene. The CDR3: CASSLGADYNEQFF. CDR3 sequence (DNA): TGCGCCAGCAGCCTGGGGGCAGACTACAATGAGCAGTTCTTC.

The rearrangement uses TRBV6-6 and TRBJ1-4; 7 bases are a match to TRBD1. CDR1 is MNHNY and CDR2 is SVGAGI in the germline V gene (reference sequence). This CDR3 is built from 13 residues. V shed 5 bases and J 8 bases; nucleotides not matched to a gene: 5. The CDR3 spells CASSGQAGEKLFF. The CDR3 region has the DNA TGTGCCAGCAGTGGACAGGCCGGGGAAAAACTGTTTTTT.